One T cell receptor (beta chain) is described in this entry. The sample originates from a study of blood T cell repertoires in COVID-19. Background on the study: The United States, Italy and Spain supplied acute and convalescent COVID-19 samples. From T cells, B-cell-depleted T cells, or PBMCs came the material, which was cDNA or gDNA.

In the original analysis: Reference gene primer amplification gave estimated nucleated cell counts. Data came from immunoSEQ multiplex PCR; TCRdb stores just in-frame clones and leaves some out. D and trimming come from the DNA, and the V and J calls and clone size come from that table. This table holds 20,000 to 30,000 clones, over 85% found once. The V and J ends lost 2 bases and 5 bases, in that order; junction bases with no gene match: 7. This CDR3 comprises 15 residues. CDR1 and CDR2 from the germline V gene are SGDLS and YYNGEE. Sequencing was performed on peripheral blood. This chain uses TRBV9 with TRBJ2-3; 8 nucleotides line up with TRBD1. The TCR sequence derives from a human donor in a cohort sampled during active COVID-19. The CDR3 spells CASSVRTGKGDTQYF. The CDR3 coding sequence is TGTGCCAGCAGCGTGCGGACAGGGAAGGGAGATACGCAGTATTTT.